The entry below gives a single TCR beta chain sequence along with its context. The antigen is undetermined. This sample was taken from a study of T cells in Graves' hyperthyroidism and ophthalmopathy. Findings of the study overall: Model output signaled ophthalmopathy a median roughly 6 months ahead of onset.

Template material for amplifying TCR beta CDR3 regions consisted of RNA transcripts. An initial round of RT-PCR targeting the TCR CDR3 relied on the HTBI primer set. TCRdb reprocessed the multiplex PCR reads via MiXCR and lists one record per CDR3 protein. The sample carries fewer than 400,000 distinct CDR3 sequences, roughly 15% recorded once. Input material: blood. This receptor was identified in a man between 25 and 39 years old with Graves' hyperthyroidism.

The CDR3 coding sequence is TGCAGTGCTATCGACGGGAGCGGTTTGGGTTTTGAGTTCTTC. Its protein is CSAIDGSGLGFEFF. The chain has TRBV20-1 and TRBJ2-1, with D perhaps TRBD2 (6 bases). The CDR3 covers 14 residues. Germline-derived CDR1 and CDR2 are DFQATT and SNEGSKA (reference sequence). V was trimmed by 4 bases and J by 14 bases, leaving 24 bases between them.